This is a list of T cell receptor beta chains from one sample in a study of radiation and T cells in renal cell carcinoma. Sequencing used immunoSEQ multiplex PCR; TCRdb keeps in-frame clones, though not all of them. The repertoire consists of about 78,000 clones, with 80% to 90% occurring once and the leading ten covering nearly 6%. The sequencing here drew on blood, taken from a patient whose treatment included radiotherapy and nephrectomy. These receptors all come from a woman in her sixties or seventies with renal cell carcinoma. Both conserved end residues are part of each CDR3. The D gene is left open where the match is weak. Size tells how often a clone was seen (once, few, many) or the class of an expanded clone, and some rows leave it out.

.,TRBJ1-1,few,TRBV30,CAWSAKGSAFF,TGTGCCTGGAGTGCTAAAGGATCCGCTTTCTTT
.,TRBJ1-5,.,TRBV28,CASSTWGAFNQPQHF,TGTGCCAGCAGTACCTGGGGAGCCTTTAATCAGCCCCAGCATTTT
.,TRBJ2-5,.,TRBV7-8,CASSRQWPGGETQYF,TGTGCCAGCAGCCGCCAGTGGCCCGGTGGAGAGACCCAGTACTTC
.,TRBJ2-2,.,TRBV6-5,CASSPTGRTGELFF,TGTGCCAGCAGCCCGACAGGAAGAACCGGGGAGCTGTTTTTT
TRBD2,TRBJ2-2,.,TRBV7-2,CASSPPSGGASGELFF,TGTGCCAGCAGCCCACCTAGCGGGGGGGCGAGCGGGGAGCTGTTTTTT
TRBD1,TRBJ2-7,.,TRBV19,CASSELRGQGMIEQYF,TGTGCCAGTAGCGAACTGCGGGGACAGGGCATGATCGAGCAGTACTTC
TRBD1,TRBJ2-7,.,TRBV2,CASRVEGQGDEQYF,TGTGCCAGCAGGGTGGAGGGACAGGGAGACGAGCAGTACTTC
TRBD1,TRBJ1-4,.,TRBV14,CASSQVDRGNEKLFF,TGTGCCAGCAGCCAAGTTGACAGGGGGAATGAAAAACTGTTTTTT
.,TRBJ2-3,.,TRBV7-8,CASSLGGVGTDTQYF,TGTGCCAGCAGCTTAGGGGGCGTAGGCACAGATACGCAGTATTTT
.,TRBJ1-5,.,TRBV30,CAWSQGLDQPQHF,TGTGCCTGGAGCCAGGGATTGGATCAGCCCCAGCATTTT
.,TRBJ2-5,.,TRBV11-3,CASSSIRGETQYF,TGTGCCAGCAGCTCTATCCGAGGGGAGACCCAGTACTTC
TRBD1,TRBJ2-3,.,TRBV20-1,CSARGTGGQYF,TGCAGTGCTAGGGGGACAGGAGGGCAGTATTTT
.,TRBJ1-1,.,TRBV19,CASSVRVNTEAFF,TGTGCCAGTAGTGTAAGGGTGAACACTGAAGCTTTCTTT
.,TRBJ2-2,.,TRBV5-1,CASNLGGPNTGELFF,TGCGCCAGCAACCTGGGGGGGCCTAACACCGGGGAGCTGTTTTTT
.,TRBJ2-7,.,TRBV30,CAWSDPPGEQYF,TGTGCCTGGTCGGACCCGCCGGGAGAGCAGTACTTC
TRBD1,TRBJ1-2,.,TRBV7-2,CASSFVGQPYGYTF,TGTGCCAGCAGCTTTGTGGGACAGCCCTATGGCTACACCTTC
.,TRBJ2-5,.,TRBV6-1,CASSEGSFQETQYF,TGTGCCAGCAGTGAAGGTAGCTTCCAAGAGACCCAGTACTTC
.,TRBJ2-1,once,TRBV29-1,CSVIRGEGEQFF,TGCAGCGTGATCAGGGGGGAGGGTGAGCAGTTCTTC
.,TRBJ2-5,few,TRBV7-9,CASSPQGGVVETQYF,TGTGCCAGCAGCCCCCAGGGGGGTGTTGTGGAGACCCAGTACTTC
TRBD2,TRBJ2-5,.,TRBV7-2,CASSPTSVGTQYF,TGTGCCAGCAGTCCTACTAGCGTGGGGACCCAGTACTTC
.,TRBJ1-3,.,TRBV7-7,CASSAGAGPLSGNTIYF,TGTGCTAGCAGCGCGGGGGCAGGGCCTCTCTCTGGAAACACCATATATTTT
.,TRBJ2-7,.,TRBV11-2,CASSLNTWDRPDEQYF,TGTGCCAGCAGCTTAAATACCTGGGATCGCCCCGACGAGCAGTACTTC
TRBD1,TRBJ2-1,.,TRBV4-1,CASSPTGYNEQFF,TGCGCCAGCAGCCCGACAGGGTACAATGAGCAGTTCTTC
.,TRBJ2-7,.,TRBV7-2,CASSSRPYEQYF,TGTGCCAGCAGCTCCCGCCCCTACGAGCAGTACTTC
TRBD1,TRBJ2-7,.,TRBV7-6,CASSPGQDSYEQYF,TGTGCCAGCAGCCCCGGACAGGACTCCTACGAGCAGTACTTC
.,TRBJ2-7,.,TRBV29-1,CSVERASSEQYF,TGCAGCGTTGAACGGGCCAGTAGCGAGCAGTACTTC
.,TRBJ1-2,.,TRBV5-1,CASSPQGSYGYTF,TGCGCCAGCAGCCCCCAGGGCTCTTATGGCTACACCTTC
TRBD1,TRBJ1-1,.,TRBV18,CASSPPTGTTEAFF,TGTGCCAGCTCACCCCCGACAGGGACCACTGAAGCTTTCTTT
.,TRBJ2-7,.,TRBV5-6,CASSPGAGAGRNEQYF,TGTGCCAGCAGCCCGGGGGCAGGGGCAGGGAGGAACGAGCAGTACTTC
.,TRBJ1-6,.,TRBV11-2,CASSLAQASSYNSPLHF,TGTGCCAGCAGCTTAGCGCAGGCCAGCTCCTATAATTCACCCCTCCACTTT
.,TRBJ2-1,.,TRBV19,CASSMGGGRNVEQFF,TGTGCCAGTAGTATGGGGGGGGGCCGTAACGTTGAGCAGTTCTTC
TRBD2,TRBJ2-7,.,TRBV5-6,CASRSSGGSPYEQYF,TGTGCCAGCAGGAGTAGCGGGGGGAGTCCCTACGAGCAGTACTTC
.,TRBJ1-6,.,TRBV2,CASSPRGQGGSYNSPLHF,TGTGCCAGCAGCCCAAGGGGCCAGGGTGGATCCTATAATTCACCCCTCCACTTT